The 13 T cell receptor beta chains below were found in one sample sequenced in a study of response to subunit inactivated influenza vaccine. One entry per CDR3 protein results from TCRdb running MiXCR on the RT-PCR reads. Of 500,000 to 600,000 distinct CDR3 sequences in the sample, approximately 12% were seen once. This specimen consisted of PBMCs from blood, obtained 40 to 50 days after vaccination. The source of these receptors is a man over 45 who received an inactivated influenza vaccine.

This clonotype was counted between two and nine times. The genes are TRBV12-3 or TRBV12-4 and TRBJ2-1; no firm D call. The CDR3 totals 15 residues. V lost 4 bases, J lost 2 bases, and 12 bases lay in between. Here the CDR3 reads CASSSIAEPYNEQFF. The CDR3 nucleotides read TGTGCCAGCAGTTCGATAGCTGAACCCTACAATGAGCAGTTCTTC.

This rearrangement joins TRBV4-3 to TRBJ2-1; D is tentatively TRBD1 or TRBD2 (5 bases each). Looked up from germline, CDR1 is LGHNA and CDR2 is YSLEER. CDR3 length equals 18 residues. Trimming shortened V by 0 bases and J by 8 bases, and 23 bases separated the two germline ends. CDR3 residues: CASSQDLTGSGLQDEQFF. The CDR3 coding sequence is TGCGCCAGCAGCCAAGATCTCACGGGATCGGGGTTACAGGATGAGCAGTTCTTC.

The sample holds many counts of this clonotype. The chain couples TRBV27 to TRBJ2-5; 9 bases are a match to TRBD2. Unmatched junction bases numbered 3, after V lost 5 bases and J lost 5 bases. Germline CDR1 reads MNHEY; CDR2 reads SMNVEV (reference sequence). This CDR3 region has 13 residues. Here the CDR3 reads CASSRTSAETQYF. In nucleotides, the CDR3 is TGTGCCAGCAGTCGGACTAGCGCGGAGACCCAGTACTTC.

The table lists this clonotype with many counts. The chain carries TRBV5-1 and TRBJ2-5; D is possibly TRBD1 (5 bases). Germline values: CDR1 SGHRS, CDR2 YFSETQ. The CDR3 runs 17 residues. V was cut by 3 bases and J by 5 bases, with 23 bases left in between. The CDR3 loop reads CASSSQLSPGLRETQYF. CDR3 bases: TGCGCCAGCAGCTCCCAACTCTCCCCAGGGCTTAGGGAGACCCAGTACTTC. The whole variable domain, remainder taken from reference TRBV5-1 and TRBJ2-5, is KAGVTQTPRYLIKTRGQQVTLSCSPISGHRSVSWYQQTPGQGLQFLFEYFSETQRNKGNFPGRFSGRQFSNSRSEMNVSTLELGDSALYLCASSSQLSPGLRETQYFGPGTRLLVL.

This clonotype occurred many times. The V call is TRBV6-2 or TRBV6-3, the J call TRBJ2-1, with TRBD2 as a possible D gene (6 bases). V lost 0 bases and J 9 bases, leaving 15 bases between the germline ends. The CDR3 consists of 15 residues. The germline V gene has CDR1 MNHEY and CDR2 SVGEGT. In nucleotides, the CDR3 is TGTGCCAGCAGTTACTCAGGATCTGGCGGGATTGAGCAGTTCTTC. Protein: CASSYSGSGGIEQFF.

This clonotype was picked up a small number of times. The V gene is TRBV6-1, the J gene TRBJ1-1, with 10 bases aligning to TRBD1. The CDR3 contains 15 residues. CDR1 is MNHNS, CDR2 SASEGT, per germline. V was pared by 5 bases and J by 4 bases, with 7 bases of the junction left unmatched. The CDR3 loop reads CASSPAGDRGTEAFF. For the CDR3, the DNA is TGTGCCAGCAGTCCCGCCGGGGACAGGGGCACTGAAGCTTTCTTT.

V usage is TRBV7-9 and J usage is TRBJ1-2, with 8 bases lining up with TRBD1. V trimming: 6 bases; J trimming: 8 bases; junction bases outside the gene matches: 17. The germline V gene encodes CDR1 SEHNR and CDR2 FQNEAQ (reference sequence). CDR3 length: 16 residues. The CDR3 loop is CASRPRSATGGVGYTF. For the CDR3, the DNA is TGTGCCAGCAGACCCCGCTCGGCTACAGGGGGAGTCGGCTACACCTTC.

The table lists this clonotype with a few counts. V and J are TRBV12-3 or TRBV12-4 and TRBJ1-5; D gene unclear. V was clipped by 7 bases and J by 6 bases, with 13 bases between them. This CDR3 region has 13 residues. The CDR3 here is CASTNGVRQPQHF. The CDR3 DNA reads TGTGCCAGCACCAATGGGGTTCGTCAGCCCCAGCATTTT.

This chain uses TRBV7-2 with TRBJ2-4; D not resolved. CDR1 is SGHTA, CDR2 FQGNSA, per germline. This CDR3 region has 16 residues. V lost 5 bases, J lost 0 bases, and 14 bases lay in between. CDR3 bases: TGTGCCAGCAGCCCCAGACACATACTAGCCAAAAACATTCAGTACTTC. Protein product: CASSPRHILAKNIQYF.

This clonotype was seen many times. The genes are TRBV28 and TRBJ1-2; 8 nucleotides agree with TRBD1. This CDR3 is built from 15 residues. Losses at the gene ends were 4 bases for V and 5 bases for J; bases not matched to a gene: 9. Germline-derived CDR1 and CDR2 are MDHEN and SYDVKM. CDR3 residues: CASSSRRDRPYGYTF. The DNA for the CDR3 is TGTGCCAGCAGTTCCCGCCGGGACAGGCCATATGGCTACACCTTC.

This clonotype was observed a handful of times. This chain joins TRBV15 and TRBJ2-3, with 11 positions matching TRBD2. Germline loops: CDR1 LNHNV, CDR2 YYDKDF (reference sequence). V trimming: 1 base; J trimming: 7 bases; junction bases outside the gene matches: 7. The CDR3 loop spans 16 amino acids. As DNA, the CDR3 is TGTGCCACCAGCAGAGGGTCTAGCGGGGGGAAAAATACGCAGTATTTT. This codes for CATSRGSSGGKNTQYF.

This clonotype has just a few counts. This chain links TRBV6-5 with TRBJ1-3; D perhaps matches TRBD1 (5 bases). The V gene lost 2 bases and the J gene lost 1 base, with 12 bases spanning the gap. Germline CDR1 is MNHEY and CDR2 is SVGAGI. The CDR3 spans 16 residues. For the CDR3, the DNA is TGTGCCAGCAGTTACGCCCCGGGGGGATCTGGAAACACCATATATTTT. Translating gives CASSYAPGGSGNTIYF.

The chain couples TRBV2 to TRBJ2-2; D is ambiguous. The CDR3 is made up of 15 amino acids. Trimming took 3 bases from V and 0 from J, leaving 8 bases between them. In germline, CDR1 is SNHLY, CDR2 FYNNEI. CDR3 bases: TGTGCCAGCAGTGAGGTAAAACCGAACACCGGGGAGCTGTTTTTT. This gives the protein CASSEVKPNTGELFF.